Following are 3 T cell receptor beta chains from one sample sequenced in a study of cytomegalovirus exposure and HLA in healthy donors. Measured with immunoSEQ multiplex PCR; TCRdb has only the in-frame clones, and not every one. The data contain about 270,000 clones, 65% to 90% of them singletons. Sequences were obtained from PBMCs. These TCRs come from a woman aged 18-29 years in good health and CMV-seronegative.

This clone was seen only a few times. The chain joins TRBV28 to TRBJ1-2; weak D call: TRBD1 (5 bases). The CDR3 runs to 12 residues. Germline-derived CDR1 and CDR2 are MDHEN and SYDVKM. With 3 bases removed from V and 4 bases from J, the gap between germline ends came to 6 bases. CDR3 sequence: CASSFRAYGYTF. CDR3 DNA sequence: TGTGCCAGCAGTTTCAGGGCCTATGGCTACACCTTC.

The chain has TRBV4-2 and TRBJ2-5, with TRBD2 matching over 7 bases. Germline V lookup: CDR1 LGHNA, CDR2 YNFKEQ. Trimming at V came to 0 bases and at J to 2 bases, leaving 0 bases not matched to a gene. CDR3 length equals 14 residues. The CDR3, as DNA: TGTGCCAGCAGCCAAGAGGGGGGGCAAGAGACCCAGTACTTC. The encoded protein is CASSQEGGQETQYF.

This chain joins TRBV6-1 and TRBJ1-2; the D gene is possibly TRBD1 (5 bases). Between the trimmed V and J ends, which lost 3 bases and 5 bases, there was a span of 7 bases. Germline V CDR1 and CDR2: MNHNS, SASEGT. The CDR3 extends over 12 amino acids. CDR3: CASSDAGYGYTF. Written as DNA, the CDR3 is TGTGCCAGCAGTGATGCAGGGTATGGCTACACCTTC.